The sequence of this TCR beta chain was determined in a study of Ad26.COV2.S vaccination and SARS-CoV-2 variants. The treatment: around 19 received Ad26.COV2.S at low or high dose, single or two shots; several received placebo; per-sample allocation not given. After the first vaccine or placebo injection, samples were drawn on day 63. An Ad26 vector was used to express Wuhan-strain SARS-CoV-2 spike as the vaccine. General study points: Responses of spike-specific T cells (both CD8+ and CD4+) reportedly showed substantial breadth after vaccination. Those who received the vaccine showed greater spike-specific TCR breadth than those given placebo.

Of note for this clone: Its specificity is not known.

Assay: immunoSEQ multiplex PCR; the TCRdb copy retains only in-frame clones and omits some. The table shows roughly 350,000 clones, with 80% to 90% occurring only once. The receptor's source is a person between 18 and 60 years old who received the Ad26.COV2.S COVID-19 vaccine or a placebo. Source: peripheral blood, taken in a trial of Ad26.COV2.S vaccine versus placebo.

CDR3 DNA: TGTGCCACCAAAAATATACGGGGGGGCACTGAAGCTTTCTTT. It is translated as CATKNIRGGTEAFF. The gene calls are TRBV15 and TRBJ1-1; perhaps TRBD1 as D (5 bases). The CDR3 length is 14 residues. V shed 7 bases and J shed 4 bases, with 16 bases lying between them. Germline V CDR1 and CDR2: LNHNV, YYDKDF (reference sequence).